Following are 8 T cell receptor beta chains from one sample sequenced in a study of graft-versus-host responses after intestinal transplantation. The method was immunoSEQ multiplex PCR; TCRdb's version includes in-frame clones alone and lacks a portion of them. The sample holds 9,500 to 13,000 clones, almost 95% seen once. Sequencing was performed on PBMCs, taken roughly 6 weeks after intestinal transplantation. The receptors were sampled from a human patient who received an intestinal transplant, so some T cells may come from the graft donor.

The CDR3 protein is CASTRGGSGANVLTF. The CDR3 nucleotides read TGTGCCAGCACCCGGGGCGGGTCTGGGGCCAACGTCCTGACTTTC. V and J are TRBV28 and TRBJ2-6; D is tentatively TRBD1 or TRBD2 (5 bases each). Germline values: CDR1 MDHEN, CDR2 SYDVKM. Trimming removed 7 bases from V and 1 base from J, with 11 bases in between. The CDR3 is 15 amino acids.

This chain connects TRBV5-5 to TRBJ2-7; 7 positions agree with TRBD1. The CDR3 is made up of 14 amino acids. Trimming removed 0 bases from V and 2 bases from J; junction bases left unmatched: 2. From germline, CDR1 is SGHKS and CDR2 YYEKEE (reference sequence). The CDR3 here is CASSLEGATYEQYF. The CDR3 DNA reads TGTGCCAGCAGCTTGGAGGGGGCGACCTACGAGCAGTACTTC.

The CDR3 loop is CASSLGGNGGHYGYTF. The CDR3, as DNA: TGTGCCAGCAGCTTAGGAGGGAACGGGGGTCACTATGGCTACACCTTC. The chain combines TRBV13 with TRBJ1-2, with D maybe TRBD1 (5 bases). The CDR3 length is 16 residues. Germline CDR1 is PRHDT and CDR2 is FYEKMQ (reference sequence). V was shortened by 0 bases and J by 3 bases, with 14 bases between the two germline ends.

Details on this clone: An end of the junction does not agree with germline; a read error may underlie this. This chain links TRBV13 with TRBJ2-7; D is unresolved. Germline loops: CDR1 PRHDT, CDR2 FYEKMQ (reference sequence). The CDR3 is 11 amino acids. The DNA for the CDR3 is TGTGCCAGCAGCCTAGGTCTGGAGCAGTACTTC. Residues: CASSLGLEQYF.

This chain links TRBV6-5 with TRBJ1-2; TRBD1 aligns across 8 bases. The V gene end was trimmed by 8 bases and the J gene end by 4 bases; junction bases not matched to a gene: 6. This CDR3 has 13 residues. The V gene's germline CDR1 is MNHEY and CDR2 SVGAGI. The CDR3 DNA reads TGTGCCAGCCAGATTACAGGGGGCTATGGCTACACCTTC. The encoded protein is CASQITGGYGYTF.

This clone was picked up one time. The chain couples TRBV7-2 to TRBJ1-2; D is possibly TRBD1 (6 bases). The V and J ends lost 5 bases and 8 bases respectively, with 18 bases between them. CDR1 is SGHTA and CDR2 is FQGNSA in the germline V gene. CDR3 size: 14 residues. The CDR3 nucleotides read TGTGCCAGCAGCCGACCCGGGGGCCTAAGGGGCTACACCTTC. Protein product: CASSRPGGLRGYTF. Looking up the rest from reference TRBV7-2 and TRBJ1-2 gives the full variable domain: GAGVSQSPSNKVTEKGKDVELRCDPISGHTALYWYRQSLGQGLEFLIYFQGNSAPDKSGLPSDRFSAERTGGSVSTLTIQRTQQEDSAVYLCASSRPGGLRGYTFGSGTRLTVV.

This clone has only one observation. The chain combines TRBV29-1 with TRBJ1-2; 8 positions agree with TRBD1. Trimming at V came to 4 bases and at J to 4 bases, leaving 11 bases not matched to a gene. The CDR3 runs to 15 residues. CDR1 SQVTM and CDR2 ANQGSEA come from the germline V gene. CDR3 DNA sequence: TGCAGCGTTGGGGCAGGGGGCAGCGGAGGCTATGGCTACACCTTC. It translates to CSVGAGGSGGYGYTF.

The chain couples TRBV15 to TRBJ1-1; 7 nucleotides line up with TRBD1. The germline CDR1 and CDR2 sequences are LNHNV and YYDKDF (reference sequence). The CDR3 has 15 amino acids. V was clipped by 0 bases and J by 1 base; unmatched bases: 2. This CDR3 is CATSRDRGGNTEAFF. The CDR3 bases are TGTGCCACCAGCAGAGACAGGGGGGGGAACACTGAAGCTTTCTTT. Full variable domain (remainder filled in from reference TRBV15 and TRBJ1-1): DAMVIQNPRYQVTQFGKPVTLSCSQTLNHNVMYWYQQKSSQAPKLLFHYYDKDFNNEADTPDNFQSRRPNTSFCFLDIRSPGLGDTAMYLCATSRDRGGNTEAFFGQGTRLTVV.